Below, 16 T cell receptor beta chains from the same sample are listed, as sequenced in a study of blood T cells in healthy people across ages. A second PCR of roughly 6 to 12 cycles used a sample-barcoded 5' primer and a J-beta primer mix. TCRdb reanalysed the 5' RACE reads using MiXCR and keeps one entry per CDR3 protein. Seen here are some 900,000 distinct CDR3 sequences, around 46% observed once, and the top ten hold roughly an eighth. Input material: blood. Receptor source: a man aged 25-45 years in good health.

The chain combines TRBV4-1 with TRBJ2-1; 7 bases line up with TRBD1. This CDR3 has 17 residues. The junction had 13 bases not matched to a gene; V was cut back by 4 bases and J by 4 bases. The germline V gene has CDR1 MGHRA and CDR2 YSYEKL. DNA for the CDR3: TGCGCCAGCAGCCCCGGACAGGCCCTCTATGTGTACAATGAGCAGTTCTTC. As protein: CASSPGQALYVYNEQFF.

A few counts support this clonotype. This chain links TRBV6-1 with TRBJ2-3; 8 positions match TRBD2. The V gene's germline CDR1 is MNHNS and CDR2 SASEGT. The CDR3 contains 15 residues. V gave up 8 bases and J gave up 6 bases; unmatched junction bases: 13. The CDR3 DNA reads TGTGCCAGCTCCTTAGTGGCGGGGGGCCCCGATACGCAGTATTTT. It encodes CASSLVAGGPDTQYF.

This sequence joins TRBV11-3 and TRBJ2-4; 7 bases map to TRBD2. The CDR3 is 17 residues long. With 0 bases clipped from V and 0 bases from J, the junction kept 5 bases outside the gene matches. Germline assignment: CDR1 SGHNT and CDR2 YENEEA. This CDR3 reads CASSLDGTGGAKNIQYF. CDR3 DNA sequence: TGTGCCAGCAGCTTAGACGGAACGGGGGGAGCCAAAAACATTCAGTACTTC.

This chain joins TRBV6-2 or TRBV6-3 and TRBJ2-7, with D possibly TRBD1 on 5 matching bases. This CDR3 comprises 14 residues. With 7 bases removed from V and 1 base from J, the gap between germline ends came to 14 bases. Germline values: CDR1 MNHEY, CDR2 SVGEGT. The CDR3 region is CASTPWGFSYEQYF. The CDR3, as DNA: TGTGCCAGCACCCCGTGGGGCTTTTCCTACGAGCAGTACTTC.

This clonotype was counted once. The V and J genes are TRBV3-1 and TRBJ1-2; no clear D gene. CDR1 is LGHDT, CDR2 YNNKEL, per germline (reference sequence). The ends were cut back, 3 bases at V and 8 bases at J, with 13 bases in the middle. This CDR3 has 13 amino acids. Here the CDR3 reads CASSQPAAQGYTF. The CDR3 DNA is TGTGCCAGCAGCCAGCCGGCGGCTCAAGGCTACACCTTC.

The chain is built from TRBV25-1 and TRBJ2-1; D is perhaps TRBD1 or TRBD2 (6 bases each). CDR3 length equals 17 residues. Trimming pared 3 bases from V and 1 base from J, leaving 16 bases between. Germline V gene sequence: CDR1 MGHDK, CDR2 SYGVNS. The chain's CDR3 is CASSDLRGDWSYNEQFF. The CDR3 DNA reads as TGTGCCAGCAGTGATCTTAGGGGGGATTGGTCCTACAATGAGCAGTTCTTC.

The J gene is TRBJ2-1, the V gene TRBV4-3; TRBD2 matches 9 bases. V shed 1 base, J shed 0 bases, and the junction held 4 bases outside the gene matches. The germline CDR1 and CDR2 sequences are LGHNA and YSLEER. The CDR3 contains 17 residues. The CDR3 DNA is TGCGCCAGCAGCCAAGCAAGCGGGGGGAACTCCTACAATGAGCAGTTCTTC. Its translation: CASSQASGGNSYNEQFF.

This clonotype turned up a few times. The chain employs TRBV27 and TRBJ2-1; D is unclear. The CDR3 runs 12 residues. CDR1 MNHEY and CDR2 SMNVEV come from the germline V gene (reference sequence). V lost 1 base to trimming and J lost 8 bases, with 6 bases between them. CDR3 amino acids: CASSLLGYEQFF. CDR3 DNA: TGTGCCAGCAGTTTATTAGGGTATGAGCAGTTCTTC.

The J gene is TRBJ2-7, the V gene TRBV28, with TRBD1 as a possible D gene (6 bases). Trimming pared 2 bases from V and 5 bases from J, leaving 10 bases between. The CDR3 runs 13 residues. Germline-derived CDR1 and CDR2 are MDHEN and SYDVKM. CDR3 residues: CASSLTQGHEQYF. The CDR3 DNA reads as TGTGCCAGCAGTTTAACACAGGGCCACGAGCAGTACTTC.

V usage is TRBV7-2 and J usage is TRBJ1-6; tentatively, D is TRBD1 (6 bases). Trimming stripped 1 base from V and 9 bases from J, with 16 bases between. The V gene's germline CDR1 is SGHTA and CDR2 FQGNSA. The length of the CDR3 is 16 residues. CDR3 in DNA: TGTGCCAGCAGCTTAGAAAGTAGGGGGGCAGGTTCACCCCTCCACTTT. Translation: CASSLESRGAGSPLHF.

This clonotype appeared once. V gene TRBV5-6 combines with J gene TRBJ2-3; TRBD2 matches 9 bases. Germline CDR1 reads SGHDT; CDR2 reads YYEEEE. The CDR3 is 16 residues long. Germline trimming cut 2 bases from V and 2 bases from J; bases unmatched to any gene: 6. The CDR3 nucleotides read TGTGCCAGCAGCTTCCCGGGACTAGCTATCACAGATACGCAGTATTTT. Translated, it gives CASSFPGLAITDTQYF.

The rearrangement uses TRBV11-1 and TRBJ1-4, with TRBD1 as a possible D gene (5 bases). The CDR3 extends over 15 amino acids. Looked up from germline, CDR1 is SGHAT and CDR2 is FQDESV (reference sequence). Between the trimmed V and J ends, which lost 5 bases and 8 bases, there was a span of 18 bases. The CDR3: CASSQGRFSTEKLFF. In nucleotides, the CDR3 is TGTGCCAGCAGCCAGGGACGTTTTTCGACGGAAAAACTGTTTTTT.

Details on this clonotype: A clone one base away is much larger, so this may be a read error. J is TRBJ1-1 and V is TRBV6-5, with D perhaps matching TRBD1 (5 bases). CDR1 and CDR2 from the germline V gene are MNHEY and SVGAGI. This CDR3 is 12 amino acids long. The CDR3 reads CANSWGGTEAFF. The CDR3 DNA sequence: TGTGCCAACAGTTGGGGGGGGACTGAAGCTTTCTTT.

Only a few counts were recorded for this clonotype. The chain has TRBV6-1 and TRBJ2-7; TRBD1 aligns across 7 bases. Germline CDR1 is MNHNS and CDR2 is SASEGT. This CDR3 is built from 16 residues. The ends lost 3 bases at V and 5 bases at J; junction bases unmatched: 13. DNA for the CDR3: TGTGCCAGCAGTGAGGAGAGCGGCCGAGGGGGCAACGAGCAGTACTTC. It codes for CASSEESGRGGNEQYF.

The CDR3 reads CSVPRDPGNTIYF. In DNA, the CDR3 is TGCAGTGTCCCCAGGGATCCTGGAAACACCATATATTTT. The chain uses TRBV20-1 and TRBJ1-3; D might be TRBD1 (5 bases). The germline gives CDR1 DFQATT, CDR2 SNEGSKA (reference sequence). CDR3 length: 13 residues. The V and J ends lost 7 bases and 2 bases respectively, with 12 bases between them.

The rearrangement joins TRBV28 to TRBJ2-1, with TRBD1 matching 10 bases. Germline lookup yields CDR1 MDHEN and CDR2 SYDVKM. This CDR3 has 17 amino acids. Unmatched junction bases numbered 6, after V lost 4 bases and J lost 0 bases. The CDR3 is CASSSTGQGGSYNEQFF. CDR3 DNA sequence: TGTGCCAGCAGTTCGACCGGACAGGGGGGCTCCTACAATGAGCAGTTCTTC.